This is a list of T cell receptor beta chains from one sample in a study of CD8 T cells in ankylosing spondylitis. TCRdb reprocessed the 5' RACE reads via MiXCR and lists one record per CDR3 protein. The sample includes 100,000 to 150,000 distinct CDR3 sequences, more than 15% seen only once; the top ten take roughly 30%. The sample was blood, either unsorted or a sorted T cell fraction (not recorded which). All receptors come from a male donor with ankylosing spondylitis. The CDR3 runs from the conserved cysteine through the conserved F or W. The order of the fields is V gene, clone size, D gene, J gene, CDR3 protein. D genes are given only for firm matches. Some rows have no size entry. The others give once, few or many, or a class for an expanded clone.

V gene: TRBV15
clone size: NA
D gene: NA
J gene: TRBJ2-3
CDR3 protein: CATSRDRGASDTQYF

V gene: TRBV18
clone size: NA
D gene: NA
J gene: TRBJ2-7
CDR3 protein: CASSPFVGRLDEQYF

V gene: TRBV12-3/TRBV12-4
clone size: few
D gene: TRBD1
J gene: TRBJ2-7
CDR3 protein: CASSLETGPHEQYF

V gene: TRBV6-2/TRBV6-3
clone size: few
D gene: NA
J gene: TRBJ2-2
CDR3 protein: CASSKGLQGLVADPNTGELFF

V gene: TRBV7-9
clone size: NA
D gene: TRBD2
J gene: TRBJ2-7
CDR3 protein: CASSLSGREPYEQYF

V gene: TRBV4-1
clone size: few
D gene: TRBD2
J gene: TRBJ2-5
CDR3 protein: CASSPRTSGSPQETQYF

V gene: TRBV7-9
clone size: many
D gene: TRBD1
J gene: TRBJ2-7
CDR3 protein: CASRSDRGPSYEQYF

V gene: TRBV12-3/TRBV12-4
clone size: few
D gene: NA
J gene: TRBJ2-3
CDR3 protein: CASSFLDRDTQYF

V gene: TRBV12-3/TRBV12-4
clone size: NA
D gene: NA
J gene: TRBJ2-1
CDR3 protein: CASSPGTVYNEQFF

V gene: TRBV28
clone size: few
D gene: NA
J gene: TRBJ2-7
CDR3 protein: CASSLYRYEQYF